This T cell receptor (beta chain) appears in the sequencing data of a study of tumor-infiltrating lymphocytes in primary liver carcinoma (dated by TCRdb to 2017 to 2019). With regard to the full study: Of the five patients, three men and two women aged 30 to 69 years, four had hepatocellular carcinoma and one had combined HCC and intrahepatic cholangiocarcinoma. The tumors of the five patients were staged as T1-T3 N0M0, with maximum diameters ranging from about 4 to 10 cm. Each sample produced about 3.65 to 7.13 million productive TCRbeta reads, and read depth showed no significant difference between tissue types. TCRbeta repertoire sequencing, expression microarrays and whole-exome sequencing were combined in the study across five regions of each liver tumor, with adjacent normal tissue and blood also included. A total of approximately 35 specimens from 5 patients, comprising some 25 tumor regions, 5 adjacent noncancerous liver tissues and 5 peripheral blood samples, were covered by TCRbeta repertoire sequencing. To link TCRbeta repertoire diversity with the local molecular phenotype, the roughly 23 tumor region samples were profiled using Agilent mRNA microarrays. High reproducibility was observed for the technical replicate repertoires, with mean shared-clone rates roughly 0.89 and correlation coefficients above 0.95. Study-level results and caveats: Because only the TCR beta chain was sequenced and unpaired alpha chains were not captured, true repertoire diversity is likely underestimated. Since the samples were bulk and unsorted, there was no way to compare CD4+ and CD8+ T cell repertoires. Only roughly 7.5-24% of top clones appeared in all five regions of a tumor, which suggests that tumor-infiltrating T cells are spatially heterogeneous. A significantly larger repertoire fraction was made up by the top 250 clones in tumors than in blood (p = 0.039). Repertoire overlap was found to be higher between tumor regions (mean roughly 36%) than between tumor-adjacent (approximately 17%) or tumor-blood (about 14%) pairs, consistent with antigen-driven expansion. With just a few patients in the study, the authors point out that the findings should be validated in a larger study.

Starting from about 500 ng total RNA, TCRbeta-specific cDNA was produced by reverse transcription with a constant-region primer and ProtoScript II reverse transcriptase. Construction of the TCRbeta libraries relied on three nested rounds of multiplex PCR, following a slightly modified ARM-PCR procedure. Each of the first two PCR rounds ran for approximately 10 cycles and used multiplex TRBV1-TRBV30 forward primers together with a Cbeta reverse primer. A final 25-cycle PCR with Deep VentR polymerase added sample barcodes and Illumina adapters. Before sequencing, amplicons of 200-500 bp were purified from gel using a QIAquick gel extraction kit. An Illumina HiSeq 2500 was used to sequence the TCRbeta amplicons with 250-bp paired-end reads. The authors' pipeline ran thus. Trimmomatic v0.33 was used to quality-trim the reads, and FLASH v1.2.11 was used to merge paired reads so that full CDR3 sequences could be recovered. MiGEC v1.2.1b assigned V, D and J germline segments to the rearranged TCRbeta sequences. Clonotype statistics and Shannon-Wiener diversity indices were calculated with VDJtools v1.0.0. To reduce sampling bias, subsequent analyses other than the diversity analysis used only the 250 most abundant clonotypes in each sample. The public reads were run again by TCRdb, first through fastp at Q25 and then through MiXCR, and only productive beta chains were kept. Identical CDR3 proteins give one entry, which carries the most common genes and DNA. These V and J calls originate from TCRdb's pipeline instead of the authors' own analysis. The sample table shows roughly 30,000 distinct CDR3 sequences, and roughly four fifths are seen once. The top ten hold 36% of the sample.

Without any cell sorting, total RNA and DNA were extracted together from about 20-30 mg of bulk tissue using the AllPrep DNA/RNA mini kit. Surgical resection was performed in China between 2015 and early 2016 on about five patients with histopathologically diagnosed primary liver carcinoma. At the time of sampling, the patients had chronic HBV infection and had not received any treatment. Each tumor was sampled at five spatially separated regions: the tumor centre plus the superior, inferior, left-lateral and right-lateral poles. Histological examination found more than 90% viable tumor cells in every tumor sample. Pieces of fresh tumor and adjacent tissue were cut in half, with one half kept in RNAlater at -80 degrees C and the other half sent for histology. The CDR3 length is 14 residues, termini included. The CDR3 DNA has 42 bases and is translated from base 1. The germline V gene supplies CDR1 SGHAT and CDR2 FQNNGV.

About this clonotype itself: Its antigen specificity is not known. This likely comes from a read error, as the CDR3 has no conserved phenylalanine or tryptophan at its end.

The chain was built from TRBV11-2 and TRBJ2-5; 7 nucleotides in the junction match TRBD1. Sequencing was performed on liver tumor tissue from sampling region 5. The sample's cell subset or site label, in plain terms: tumor region T5, tumor centre. The clonotype comes from a man aged 35 to 55 with primary liver carcinoma and hepatitis B virus infection. The CDR3 in this case is CACSLGGWQKTQYS. The DNA sequence reads TGTGCCTGCAGCTTAGGGGGCTGGCAAAAGACCCAGTACTCC.